These 6 T cell receptor beta chains came from one sample sequenced in a study of naive CD8 T cells in extremely preterm neonates. Some clones are missing from TCRdb's copy, which holds only in-frame ones; the method was immunoSEQ multiplex PCR. In the table there are about 5,900 clones, just under 98% of which are singletons. The sequenced material came from naive CD8+ T cells from blood. These receptors came from a human donor in good health.

The chain uses TRBV7-8 and TRBJ1-2, with D possibly being TRBD1 (6 bases). V was pared by 5 bases and J by 5 bases, with 12 bases between. The CDR3 spans 13 residues. CDR1 is SGHVS and CDR2 is FQNEAQ in the germline V gene. CDR3 region: CASSQQGEYGYTF. In nucleotides, the CDR3 is TGTGCCAGCAGCCAACAGGGAGAATATGGCTACACCTTC.

The chain has TRBV28 and TRBJ2-6; the D gene is possibly TRBD1 (7 bases). CDR3 length equals 16 residues. CDR1 and CDR2 (germline): MDHEN, SYDVKM. Trimming took off 6 bases at V and 1 base at J, with 13 bases between the two ends. CDR3 sequence: CASRPGGGSGANVLTF. CDR3 nucleotide sequence: TGTGCCAGCAGACCAGGGGGAGGATCTGGGGCCAACGTCCTGACTTTC. The full variable domain, its missing parts supplied by reference TRBV28 and TRBJ2-6, is DVKVTQSSRYLVKRTGEKVFLECVQDMDHENMFWYRQDPGLGLRLIYFSYDVKMKEKGDIPEGYSVSREKKERFSLILESASTNQTSMYLCASRPGGGSGANVLTFGAGSRLTVL.

The chain combines TRBV2 with TRBJ2-7; TRBD1 agrees at 9 bases. The CDR3 extends over 15 amino acids. After removal of 5 bases from V and 0 bases from J, the junction contained 5 bases not matched to a gene. Looked up from germline, CDR1 is SNHLY and CDR2 is FYNNEI. CDR3 in DNA: TGTGCCAGCAGTTATGAGGGACAGGGCTCCTACGAGCAGTACTTC. This codes for CASSYEGQGSYEQYF. Full variable domain (rest looked up from reference TRBV2 and TRBJ2-7): EPEVTQTPSHQVTQMGQEVILRCVPISNHLYFYWYRQILGQKVEFLVSFYNNEISEKSEIFDDQFSVERPDGSNFTLKIRSTKLEDSAMYFCASSYEGQGSYEQYFGPGTRLTVT.

A note on this clone: The junction and the germline gene differ at one end; a read error may be behind it. Other DNA sequences in the sample encode the same CDR3. The chain employs TRBV7-6 and TRBJ1-1; D not resolved. CDR1 SGHVS and CDR2 FNYEAQ come from the germline V gene. The CDR3 sequence is 13 residues long. CDR3 protein: CASSPPQNTEAFF. The CDR3 DNA reads as TGCGCCAGCAGCCCCCCCCAGAACACTGAAGCTTTCTTT. Full variable domain (rest looked up from reference TRBV7-6 and TRBJ1-1): GAGVSQSPRYKVTKRGQDVALRCDPISGHVSLYWYRQALGQGPEFLTYFNYEAQQDKSGLPNDRFSAERPEGSISTLTIQRTEQRDSAMYRCASSPPQNTEAFFGQGTRLTVV.

This clone was counted a single time. The chain combines TRBV28 with TRBJ2-1; 8 bases line up with TRBD1. V shed 6 bases, J shed 4 bases, and the junction held 5 bases outside the gene matches. The CDR3 runs 14 residues. Germline V gives CDR1 MDHEN, CDR2 SYDVKM. The CDR3 reads CASRLTGVYNEQFF. The CDR3 DNA follows: TGTGCCAGCAGACTGACAGGGGTTTACAATGAGCAGTTCTTC. The full variable domain, with the rest looked up from reference TRBV28 and TRBJ2-1, is DVKVTQSSRYLVKRTGEKVFLECVQDMDHENMFWYRQDPGLGLRLIYFSYDVKMKEKGDIPEGYSVSREKKERFSLILESASTNQTSMYLCASRLTGVYNEQFFGPGTRLTVL.

The rearrangement joins TRBV2 to TRBJ2-6; D gene ambiguous. The CDR3 is 15 amino acids. Germline loops: CDR1 SNHLY, CDR2 FYNNEI. In nucleotides, the CDR3 is TGTGGGGTGAGGTCTAGAAGCTCTGGGGCCAACGTCCTGACTTTC. Its translation: CGVRSRSSGANVLTF.